This entry is about one T cell receptor beta chain. Its antigen is still unknown. The method was immunoSEQ multiplex PCR; TCRdb's version includes in-frame clones alone and lacks a portion of them. The table has 40,000 to 55,000 clones, 90% to 95% seen once. The sample belongs to a study of human thymus T cells. Overall study findings and caveats: In thymic and blood repertoires alike, V and J usage looked biased.

Trimming removed 0 bases at V and 4 bases at J, with 7 bases between. Germline CDR1 and CDR2: SGDLS and YYNGEE. The CDR3 is 13 residues long. During surgery, about 0.5-1 mL peripheral blood was drawn from four of eight donors. No fixed cell number was used; all available blood leukocytes supplied DNA. The sample consisted of blood. This chain links TRBV9 with TRBJ1-1; D remains ambiguous. The receptor was isolated from a boy in the first two years of life with a congenital heart defect but otherwise immunologically healthy. The CDR3 loop reads CASSVGRATEAFF. The DNA of the CDR3 is TGTGCCAGCAGCGTAGGAAGGGCCACTGAAGCTTTCTTT. Drawing the rest from reference TRBV9 and TRBJ1-1, the complete variable domain is DSGVTQTPKHLITATGQRVTLRCSPRSGDLSVYWYQQSLDQGLQFLIQYYNGEERAKGNILERFSAQQFPDLHSELNLSSLELGDSALYFCASSVGRATEAFFGQGTRLTVV.